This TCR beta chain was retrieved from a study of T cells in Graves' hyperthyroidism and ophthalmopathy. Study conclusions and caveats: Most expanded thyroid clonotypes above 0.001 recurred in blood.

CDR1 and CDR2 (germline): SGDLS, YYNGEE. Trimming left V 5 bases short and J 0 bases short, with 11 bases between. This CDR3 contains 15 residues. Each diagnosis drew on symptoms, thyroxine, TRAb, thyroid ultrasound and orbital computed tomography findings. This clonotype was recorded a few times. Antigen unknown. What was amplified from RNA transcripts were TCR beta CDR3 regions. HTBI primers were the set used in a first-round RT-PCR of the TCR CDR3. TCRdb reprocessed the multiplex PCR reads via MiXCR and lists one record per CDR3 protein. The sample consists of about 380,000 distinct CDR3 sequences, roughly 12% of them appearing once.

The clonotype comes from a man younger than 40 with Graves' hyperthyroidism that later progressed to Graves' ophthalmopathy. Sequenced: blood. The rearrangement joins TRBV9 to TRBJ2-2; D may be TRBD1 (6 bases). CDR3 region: CASSGTGPNTGELFF. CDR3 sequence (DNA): TGTGCCAGCAGTGGTACAGGGCCGAACACCGGGGAGCTGTTTTTT.